The 9 T cell receptor beta chains given below trace back to one sample, sequenced in a study of Ad26.COV2.S vaccination and SARS-CoV-2 variants. Treatment noted: 19 received Ad26.COV2.S at low or high dose, single or two shots; about 5 received placebo; per-sample allocation not given. At day 63 after the first vaccine or placebo injection, samples were drawn. Libraries were prepared by immunoSEQ multiplex PCR; TCRdb keeps only in-frame clonotypes and omits some of them. The data show more than 300,000 clones, 70% to 90% seen once. Sequenced here: peripheral blood, sampled in a trial of Ad26.COV2.S vaccine versus placebo. Receptors were obtained from a person aged 18-60 years who received the Ad26.COV2.S COVID-19 vaccine or a placebo.

This clone occurred once. This chain joins TRBV6-5 and TRBJ1-4; 8 positions agree with TRBD1. Germline V lookup: CDR1 MNHEY, CDR2 SVGAGI. The CDR3 contains 14 residues. With 4 bases clipped from V and 10 bases from J, the junction kept 8 bases outside the gene matches. CDR3 sequence (DNA): TGTGCCAGCAGTTTTGACAGGGGTAGTGGAAAACTGTTTTTT. Encoded protein: CASSFDRGSGKLFF.

This clone was counted a few times. This chain links TRBV7-2 with TRBJ2-2; D is ambiguous. The V and J ends lost 1 base and 6 bases respectively, with 6 bases between them. Germline V gene data show CDR1 as SGHTA and CDR2 as FQGNSA. The CDR3 is made up of 13 amino acids. The CDR3 DNA sequence: TGTGCCAGCAGCTTAGTAGACCCCGGGGAGCTGTTTTTT. This translates into CASSLVDPGELFF.

The chain links TRBV20-1 to TRBJ2-4, with 9 bases identical to TRBD1. The CDR3 has 13 residues. Germline CDR1 DFQATT, CDR2 SNEGSKA (reference sequence). V was clipped by 3 bases and J by 8 bases; unmatched bases: 5. This chain's CDR3 is CSASGTGIDIQYF. The CDR3 coding sequence is TGCAGTGCTAGTGGGACAGGGATAGACATTCAGTACTTC.

The V and J genes are TRBV7-7 and TRBJ2-7; D is possibly TRBD1 (5 bases). The CDR3 runs to 18 residues. Trimming cost V 5 bases and J 0 bases, with 23 bases left between them. The germline V gene encodes CDR1 SSHAT and CDR2 FNYEAQ (reference sequence). CDR3 protein: CASSPRTRGPPTSYEQYF. For the CDR3, the DNA is TGTGCCAGCAGCCCCCGGACAAGGGGCCCACCGACCTCCTACGAGCAGTACTTC.

V and J are TRBV5-4 and TRBJ1-6, with TRBD1 as a possible D gene (5 bases). The germline V and J ends were trimmed by 1 base and 7 bases, with 18 bases remaining between them. The CDR3 contains 17 residues. CDR1 and CDR2 (germline): SGHNT, YYREEE (reference sequence). Here the CDR3 reads CASSLKVQGRTNSPLHF. The CDR3 bases are TGTGCCAGCAGCTTGAAGGTTCAGGGTCGAACGAATTCACCCCTCCACTTT.

This chain joins TRBV15 and TRBJ2-3; D is possibly TRBD2 (5 bases). The length of the CDR3 is 15 residues. Germline CDR1 LNHNV, CDR2 YYDKDF (reference sequence). Deletions cut 0 bases from V and 4 bases from J, with 11 bases between. The CDR3 DNA reads as TGTGCCACCAGCAGAGATAGGACTCGCTCAGATACGCAGTATTTT. Its translation: CATSRDRTRSDTQYF.

The chain joins TRBV5-1 to TRBJ1-4; D may be TRBD1 (5 bases). Germline CDR1 is SGHRS and CDR2 is YFSETQ. Trimming removed 6 bases from V and 1 base from J, with 7 bases in between. CDR3 length: 13 residues. CDR3 amino acids: CASNQGTNEKLFF. The CDR3 coding sequence is TGCGCCAGCAACCAGGGAACTAATGAAAAACTGTTTTTT.

The chain carries TRBV2 and TRBJ2-1; D gene ambiguous. Germline CDR1 is SNHLY and CDR2 is FYNNEI. The CDR3 is 13 amino acids. V was pared by 8 bases and J by 4 bases, with 12 bases between. CDR3 amino acids: CASPPGQYNEQFF. CDR3 bases: TGTGCCAGCCCACCGGGCCAGTACAATGAGCAGTTCTTC. Based on the CDR3 plus reference TRBV2 and TRBJ2-1, the full variable domain is EPEVTQTPSHQVTQMGQEVILRCVPISNHLYFYWYRQILGQKVEFLVSFYNNEISEKSEIFDDQFSVERPDGSNFTLKIRSTKLEDSAMYFCASPPGQYNEQFFGPGTRLTVL.

The chain has TRBV6-1 and TRBJ1-1; D gene unclear. Germline V gives CDR1 MNHNS, CDR2 SASEGT. The V end was cut by 2 bases, the J end by 0 bases, with 4 bases between. This CDR3 contains 13 residues. The CDR3 protein is CASSELVNTEAFF. In nucleotides, the CDR3 is TGTGCCAGCAGTGAACTGGTGAACACTGAAGCTTTCTTT.